Listed below are T cell receptor beta chains from one sample, sequenced in a study of OX40 agonist ivuxolimab in advanced cancers. TCRdb's table, derived via immunoSEQ multiplex PCR, lists solely in-frame clones and lacks some. The sample holds approximately 52,000 clones; roughly 94% are singletons and the top ten take roughly 12%. Sequences were derived from CD4+ or CD8+ T cells sorted from blood, sampled in a trial of the OX40 agonist ivuxolimab. All receptors come from an adult with an advanced solid tumor such as melanoma, head and neck, liver or kidney cancer. CDR3s include the opening cysteine and the closing phenylalanine or tryptophan. D genes are given only for firm matches. Clone size appears in some rows only: once, few, many, or a class for an expanded clone.

cdr3_nt cdr3_aa clone_size v_call d_call j_call
TGTGCCAGCACATACGGCAATGAGCAGTTCTTC CASTYGNEQFF - TRBV27 - TRBJ2-1
TGTGCCAGCAGCTTAGCCGGAGGGGAAGAAAAACTGTTTTTT CASSLAGGEEKLFF once TRBV7-9 - TRBJ1-4
TGCAGCCGAAGGGACGGATCCTACGAGCAGTACTTC CSRRDGSYEQYF - TRBV29-1 - TRBJ2-7
TGTGCCAGCAGTTTGGCGAGGACTAGCGGGCAAGAGACCCAGTACTTC CASSLARTSGQETQYF - TRBV28 TRBD2 TRBJ2-5
TGTGCCAGCAGCTTGCCCGGGCAGGACACTGAAGCTTTCTTT CASSLPGQDTEAFF - TRBV13 - TRBJ1-1
TGTGCCAGCAGCCTAGCGGGAACTTACGAGCAGTACTTC CASSLAGTYEQYF - TRBV28 TRBD2 TRBJ2-7
TGTGCCAGCAGTGAAGGGTTGGGTAGCGGGCCGCGGGAGACCCAGTACTTC CASSEGLGSGPRETQYF once TRBV2 TRBD2 TRBJ2-5
TGTGCCAGCAGCAGCCGACAGGGGCCGAACTATGGCTACACCTTC CASSSRQGPNYGYTF - TRBV7-9 TRBD1 TRBJ1-2
TGTGCCAGCAGCGTAGGGTTAGGGGGGGACTACGAGCAGTACTTC CASSVGLGGDYEQYF - TRBV9 - TRBJ2-7
TGTGCCAGTAGTAACGATCCGAACACTGAAGCTTTCTTT CASSNDPNTEAFF - TRBV19 - TRBJ1-1
TGTGCCAGCAGCTTAGCATCGGGAGATACGCAGTATTTT CASSLASGDTQYF - TRBV11-2 - TRBJ2-3
TGTGCCAGCAGTGATTTGGGAGAGGTTGAGCAGTTCTTC CASSDLGEVEQFF - TRBV25-1 - TRBJ2-1
TGCGCCAGCAGCCAGCGCGGGGGCTCCTACGAGCAGTACTTC CASSQRGGSYEQYF - TRBV4-1 TRBD2 TRBJ2-7
TGTGCCAGCAGCTTCCGACAGTTTAACGAGCAGTACTTC CASSFRQFNEQYF - TRBV11-2 - TRBJ2-7
TGTGCCACCAGCCAGCCGGGCTCCAGCTCCTACGAGCAGTACTTC CATSQPGSSSYEQYF - TRBV15 - TRBJ2-7
TGTGCCAGCAGCTTGAAGGCAGATAGCACAGATACGCAGTATTTT CASSLKADSTDTQYF - TRBV5-6 - TRBJ2-3
TGTGCCAGCAGCCTCGAAAAGTTCTTC CASSLEKFF - TRBV7-9 - TRBJ2-1
TGTGCCAGCAGCTTACGTCCGACTAGCGGGGAAGAGACCCAGTACTTC CASSLRPTSGEETQYF - TRBV7-6 TRBD2 TRBJ2-5
TGCGCCAGCAGCCCGCGGCGGGCGGAGGAGACCCAGTACTTC CASSPRRAEETQYF - TRBV5-1 - TRBJ2-5
TGTGCCAGCAGCCCCCCCTCTAGCGAAGATACGCAGTATTTT CASSPPSSEDTQYF few TRBV5-6 - TRBJ2-3
TGTGCCAGCAGTCCGACCGGGACAGGGGCCTACGAGCAGTACTTC CASSPTGTGAYEQYF - TRBV6-1 TRBD1 TRBJ2-7
TGTGCCAGTAGTTTGACTAGCTACAATGAGCAGTTCTTC CASSLTSYNEQFF - TRBV19 - TRBJ2-1
TGTGCCAGTAGTTTTTCCACCGGGAGTAACAATGAGCAGTTCTTC CASSFSTGSNNEQFF - TRBV19 - TRBJ2-1
TGTGCCAGCAGCACCGGGACTGGGGGCAATCAGCCCCAGCATTTT CASSTGTGGNQPQHF - TRBV6-5 - TRBJ1-5
TGTGCCAGCAGTCCGACAGCTCGGGAGACCCAGTACTTC CASSPTARETQYF - TRBV27 - TRBJ2-5
TGTGCCAGCAGCTTATTCCAGGGGGCATCTAACGAGCAGTACTTC CASSLFQGASNEQYF - TRBV7-9 TRBD1 TRBJ2-7
TGTGCCAGTAGTACGCTAGCGGGAGGCCCGGCCGAGCAGTACTTC CASSTLAGGPAEQYF - TRBV19 TRBD2 TRBJ2-7
TGCGCCAGCAGCTCTGGACAGGGTGATTACGAGCAGTACTTC CASSSGQGDYEQYF - TRBV5-1 TRBD1 TRBJ2-7
TGTGCCAGCAGTTCCTCTAGCGGGAGCTACGAGCAGTACTTC CASSSSSGSYEQYF - TRBV27 TRBD2 TRBJ2-7
TGTGCCAGCAGTTTATACCCAACTAGCGGGAGCGACAATGAGCAGTTCTTC CASSLYPTSGSDNEQFF - TRBV27 TRBD2 TRBJ2-1
TGCGCCAGCAGCCAAGTGGAGGGAATGGGTGAGACCCAGTACTTC CASSQVEGMGETQYF - TRBV4-1 - TRBJ2-5
TGCGCCAGCAGCCCACAATATCTACAGGGAGCAGGGGAGCAGTACTTC CASSPQYLQGAGEQYF - TRBV4-1 - TRBJ2-7
TGTGCCAGTCGAGGGACACCGACCTACAATGAGCAGTTCTTC CASRGTPTYNEQFF - TRBV19 - TRBJ2-1
TGTGCCAGCAGTTCGCGGGAGCAAAAAGAGACCCAGTACTTC CASSSREQKETQYF - TRBV2 TRBD2 TRBJ2-5
TGTGCCAGCAGCTTAGAGGGGCTAGCGGGGTCGAACCTAGCCAAAAACATTCAGTACTTC CASSLEGLAGSNLAKNIQYF - TRBV7-8 TRBD2 TRBJ2-4
TGTGCCTGTCTCGACAGGGCAACTAATGAAAAACTGTTTTTT CACLDRATNEKLFF - TRBV30 TRBD1 TRBJ1-4
TGTGCCAGCAGCTCAAGGGGGAGTGCCCAGCATTTT CASSSRGSAQHF - TRBV13 - TRBJ1-5
TGCAGTGCTAGAAGCTATCAGGGACTGTTTTTT CSARSYQGLFF - TRBV20-1 - TRBJ1-4
TGCGCCAGCAGCTCCACTAGCGGCCTTTACAATGAGCAGTTCTTC CASSSTSGLYNEQFF - TRBV5-1 TRBD2 TRBJ2-1
TGTGCCAGCAATGATTGGAGTGGGACAGGGCTAAACGATCAGCCCCAGCATTTT CASNDWSGTGLNDQPQHF - TRBV2 TRBD1 TRBJ1-5
TGCAGCGCTGAAGAATATTTCGGGCCTAATGGCTACACCTTC CSAEEYFGPNGYTF - TRBV29-1 - TRBJ1-2
TGTGCCAGCAGCGCCCGGGACTTTTCCTACAATGAGCAGTTCTTC CASSARDFSYNEQFF - TRBV5-4 - TRBJ2-1
TGTGCCAGCAGGGGGACAGGGGGCCGCGGAGAGACCCAGTACTTC CASRGTGGRGETQYF - TRBV6-5 TRBD1 TRBJ2-5
TGTGCCAGCAGCCCCCCCTATGGGACAGCAAGGAAAGAGACCCAGTACTTC CASSPPYGTARKETQYF - TRBV7-9 TRBD1 TRBJ2-5
TGCAGCGTTGATCTCGGGGCCTATTCGAGTACCCAGTACTTC CSVDLGAYSSTQYF - TRBV29-1 - TRBJ2-5
TGTGCCAGCAGCCTTGGGACTAGCGTTTACAATGAGCAGTTCTTC CASSLGTSVYNEQFF - TRBV9 TRBD2 TRBJ2-1
TGTGCCAGCAGCACGGCCCCAAGTGGGCACAATGAGCAGTTCTTC CASSTAPSGHNEQFF - TRBV6-5 - TRBJ2-1
TGTGCCAGCAGCTTGTCGGGAGAGCAGTACTTC CASSLSGEQYF - TRBV7-9 - TRBJ2-7
TGTGCCAGCAGTGAGAACTCAAGGGGCACTGAAGCTTTCTTT CASSENSRGTEAFF - TRBV2 - TRBJ1-1
TGTGCCAGCAGCCCTAGCGGGGTTAGTAATCAGCCCCAGCATTTT CASSPSGVSNQPQHF - TRBV9 - TRBJ1-5
TGTGCCTGCGCTCTGGGGAACTCCGACGAGCAGTACTTC CACALGNSDEQYF - TRBV30 - TRBJ2-7
TGTGCCAGCAGTTCCGGGACAGGGTGGGGAGGGATGATGTGGGCTTTCTTT CASSSGTGWGGMMWAFF - TRBV28 TRBD1 TRBJ1-1
TGTGCCAGCCCCTTCCCGCGGGAGGGCCGGAATGAGCAGTTCTTC CASPFPREGRNEQFF - TRBV27 TRBD2 TRBJ2-1
TGTGCCATCAGCGGAACGGGGCCAGCCTACGAGCAGTACTTC CAISGTGPAYEQYF - TRBV10-3 - TRBJ2-7
TGTGCCAGTAGTACCAGGGGGGCAGATACGCAGTATTTT CASSTRGADTQYF once TRBV19 - TRBJ2-3
TGCGCCAGCAGTCAATCGGGCAGCTATAGCAATCAGCCCCAGCATTTT CASSQSGSYSNQPQHF - TRBV23-1 - TRBJ1-5
TGCGCCAGCAGCCAGGGGACAGGCAATCAGCCCCAGCATTTT CASSQGTGNQPQHF - TRBV4-1 TRBD1 TRBJ1-5